This T cell receptor (beta chain) emerged from a study of blood T cell repertoires in COVID-19. About the research overall: COVID-19 samples, acute and convalescent, were from the United States, Italy and Spain. T cells, B-cell-depleted T cells, or PBMCs provided the cDNA or gDNA that served as material.

Authors' methods: Amplification of reference gene primers was used by the study to estimate nucleated cell counts. TCRdb's copy holds only in-frame clones and misses some; the assay was immunoSEQ multiplex PCR. V and J calls and clone size are given by that table; D and trimming were obtained from the DNA. The sample has 170,000 or so clones, around 83% seen once. Trimming shortened V by 4 bases and J by 0 bases, and 10 bases separated the two germline ends. The CDR3 extends over 15 amino acids. Looked up from germline, CDR1 is KGHSH and CDR2 is LQKENI. This receptor was taken from a human donor in a cohort sampled during active COVID-19. The chain is built from TRBV18 and TRBJ1-5, with a tentative D call TRBD1 (5 bases). The sequenced sample was peripheral blood. The CDR3 is CASSQDNYSNQPQHF. As DNA, the CDR3 is TGTGCCAGCTCACAGGACAACTATAGCAATCAGCCCCAGCATTTT.